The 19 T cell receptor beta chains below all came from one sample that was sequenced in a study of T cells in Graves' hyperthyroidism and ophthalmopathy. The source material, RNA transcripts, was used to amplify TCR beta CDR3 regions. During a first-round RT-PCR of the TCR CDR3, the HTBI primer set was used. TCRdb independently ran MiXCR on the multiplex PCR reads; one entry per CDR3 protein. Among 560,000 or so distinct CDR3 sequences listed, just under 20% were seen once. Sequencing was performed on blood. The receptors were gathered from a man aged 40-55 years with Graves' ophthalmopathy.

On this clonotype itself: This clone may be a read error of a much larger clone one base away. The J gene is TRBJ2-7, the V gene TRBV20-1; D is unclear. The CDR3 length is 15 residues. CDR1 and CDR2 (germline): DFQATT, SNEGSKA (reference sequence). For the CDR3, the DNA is TGCAGTGCTAGAGATCCCCTCGGCGCAGCCTACGAGCGGTACTTC. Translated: CSARDPLGAAYERYF.

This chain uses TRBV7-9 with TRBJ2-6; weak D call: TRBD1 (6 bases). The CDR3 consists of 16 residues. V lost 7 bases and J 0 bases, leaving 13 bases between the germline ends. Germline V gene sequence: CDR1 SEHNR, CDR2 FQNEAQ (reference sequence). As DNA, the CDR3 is TGTGCCAGCACCCAGGACAGCGTCTCTGGGGCCAACGTCCTGACTTTC. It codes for CASTQDSVSGANVLTF. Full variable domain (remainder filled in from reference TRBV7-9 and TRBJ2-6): DTGVSQNPRHKITKRGQNVTFRCDPISEHNRLYWYRQTLGQGPEFLTYFQNEAQLEKSRLLSDRFSAERPKGSFSTLEIQRTEQGDSAMYLCASTQDSVSGANVLTFGAGSRLTVL.

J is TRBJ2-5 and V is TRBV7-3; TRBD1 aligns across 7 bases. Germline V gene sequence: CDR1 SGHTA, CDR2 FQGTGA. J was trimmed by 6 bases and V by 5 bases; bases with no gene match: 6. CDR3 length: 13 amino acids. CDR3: CASSPSGGKTQYF. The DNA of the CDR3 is TGTGCCAGCAGCCCTTCAGGGGGAAAGACCCAGTACTTC.

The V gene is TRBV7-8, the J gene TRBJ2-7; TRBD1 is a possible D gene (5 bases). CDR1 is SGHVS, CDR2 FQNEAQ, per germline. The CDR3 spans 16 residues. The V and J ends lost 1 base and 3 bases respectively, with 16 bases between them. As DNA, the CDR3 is TGTGCCAGCAGCTTAGACCGGGCCCAGGGCAACTACGAGCAGTACTTC. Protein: CASSLDRAQGNYEQYF.

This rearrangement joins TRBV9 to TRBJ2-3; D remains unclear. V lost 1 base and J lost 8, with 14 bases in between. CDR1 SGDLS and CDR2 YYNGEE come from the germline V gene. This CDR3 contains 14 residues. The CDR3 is CASSVNPPPGTQYF. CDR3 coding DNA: TGTGCCAGCAGCGTAAATCCCCCCCCAGGTACGCAGTATTTT.

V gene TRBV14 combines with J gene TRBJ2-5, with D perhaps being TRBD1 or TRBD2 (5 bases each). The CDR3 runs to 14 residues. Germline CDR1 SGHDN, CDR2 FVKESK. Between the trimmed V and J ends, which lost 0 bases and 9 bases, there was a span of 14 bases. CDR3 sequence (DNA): TGTGCCAGCAGCCAAGATACGGGGCCGGCGGCCCAGTACTTC. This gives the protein CASSQDTGPAAQYF. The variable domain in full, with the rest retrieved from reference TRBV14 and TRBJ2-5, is EAGVTQFPSHSVIEKGQTVTLRCDPISGHDNLYWYRRVMGKEIKFLLHFVKESKQDESGMPNNRFLAERTGGTYSTLKVQPAELEDSGVYFCASSQDTGPAAQYFGPGTRLLVL.

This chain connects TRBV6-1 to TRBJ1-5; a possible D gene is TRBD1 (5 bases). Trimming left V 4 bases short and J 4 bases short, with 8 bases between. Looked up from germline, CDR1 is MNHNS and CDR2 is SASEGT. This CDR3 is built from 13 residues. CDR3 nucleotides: TGTGCCAGCAGTGTGGGACCGAATCAGCCCCAGCATTTT. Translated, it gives CASSVGPNQPQHF.

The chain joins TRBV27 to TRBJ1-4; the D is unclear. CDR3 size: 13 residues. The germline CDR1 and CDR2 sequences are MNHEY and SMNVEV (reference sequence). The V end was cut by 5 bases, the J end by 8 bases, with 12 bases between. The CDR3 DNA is TGTGCCAGCAGTAGAACAGCCAGCGAAAAACTGTTTTTT. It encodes CASSRTASEKLFF.

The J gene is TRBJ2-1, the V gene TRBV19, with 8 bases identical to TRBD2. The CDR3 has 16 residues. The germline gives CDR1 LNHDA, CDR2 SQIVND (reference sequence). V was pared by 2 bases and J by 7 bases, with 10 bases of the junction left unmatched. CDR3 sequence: CASSIPGGGERNEQFF. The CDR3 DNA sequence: TGTGCCAGTAGTATACCCGGGGGGGGGGAGAGGAATGAGCAGTTCTTC. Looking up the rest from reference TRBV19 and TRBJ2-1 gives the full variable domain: DGGITQSPKYLFRKEGQNVTLSCEQNLNHDAMYWYRQDPGQGLRLIYYSQIVNDFQKGDIAEGYSVSREKKESFPLTVTSAQKNPTAFYLCASSIPGGGERNEQFFGPGTRLTVL.

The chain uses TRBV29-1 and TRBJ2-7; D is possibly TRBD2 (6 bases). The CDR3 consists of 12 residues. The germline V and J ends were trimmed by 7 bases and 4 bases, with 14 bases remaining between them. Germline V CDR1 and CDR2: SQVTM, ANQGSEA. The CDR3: CSAGASVYEQYF. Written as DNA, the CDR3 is TGCAGCGCGGGAGCCAGCGTATACGAGCAGTACTTC.

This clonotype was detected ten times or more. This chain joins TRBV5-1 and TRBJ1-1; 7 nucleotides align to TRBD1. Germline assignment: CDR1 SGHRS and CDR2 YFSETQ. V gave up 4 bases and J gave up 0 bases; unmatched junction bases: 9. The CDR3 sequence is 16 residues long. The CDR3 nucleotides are TGCGCCAGCAGCGTCGACAGGGTAAGGATGAACACTGAAGCTTTCTTT. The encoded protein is CASSVDRVRMNTEAFF.

DNA of the CDR3: TGTGCCAGCAGCCAAGTCGCCTACGAGCAGTACTTC. This gives the protein CASSQVAYEQYF. The gene calls are TRBV3-1 and TRBJ2-7; D ambiguous. The germline V gene has CDR1 LGHDT and CDR2 YNNKEL (reference sequence). V lost 1 base and J 2 bases, leaving 3 bases between the germline ends. The CDR3 consists of 12 residues.

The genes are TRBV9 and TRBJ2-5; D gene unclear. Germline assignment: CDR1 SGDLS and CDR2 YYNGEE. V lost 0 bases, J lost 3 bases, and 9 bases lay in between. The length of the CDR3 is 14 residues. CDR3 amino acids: CASSVGMLKETQYF. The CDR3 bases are TGTGCCAGCAGCGTAGGGATGTTAAAAGAGACCCAGTACTTC.

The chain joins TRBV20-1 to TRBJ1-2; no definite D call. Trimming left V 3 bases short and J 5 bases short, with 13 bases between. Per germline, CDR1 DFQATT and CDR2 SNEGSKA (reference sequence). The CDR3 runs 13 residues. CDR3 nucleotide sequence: TGCAGTGCTAGTCTCGGGGTCGGGTATGGCTACACCTTC. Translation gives CSASLGVGYGYTF.

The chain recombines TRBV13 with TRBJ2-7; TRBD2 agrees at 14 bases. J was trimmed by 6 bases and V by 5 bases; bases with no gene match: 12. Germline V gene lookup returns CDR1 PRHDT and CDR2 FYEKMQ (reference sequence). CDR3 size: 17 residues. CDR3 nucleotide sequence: TGTGCCAGCAGCCCCGGGACTAGCGGGAGTCTTCAAGTCGAGCAGTACTTC. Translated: CASSPGTSGSLQVEQYF.

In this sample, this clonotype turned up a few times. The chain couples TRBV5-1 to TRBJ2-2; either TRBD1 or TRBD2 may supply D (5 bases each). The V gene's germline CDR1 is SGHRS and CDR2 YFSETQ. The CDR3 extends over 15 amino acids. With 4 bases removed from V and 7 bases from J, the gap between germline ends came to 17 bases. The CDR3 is CASSRDPSLVGELFF. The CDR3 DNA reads TGCGCCAGCAGCAGGGACCCCAGCCTTGTCGGGGAGCTGTTTTTT.

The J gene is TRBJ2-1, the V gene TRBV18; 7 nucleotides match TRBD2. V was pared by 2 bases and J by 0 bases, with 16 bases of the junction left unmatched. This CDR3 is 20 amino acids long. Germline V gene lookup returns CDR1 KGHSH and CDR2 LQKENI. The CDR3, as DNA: TGTGCCAGCTCACCAAGTGCAGCTAGTTCTAGCGGACTCTCCTACAATGAGCAGTTCTTC. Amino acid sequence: CASSPSAASSSGLSYNEQFF.

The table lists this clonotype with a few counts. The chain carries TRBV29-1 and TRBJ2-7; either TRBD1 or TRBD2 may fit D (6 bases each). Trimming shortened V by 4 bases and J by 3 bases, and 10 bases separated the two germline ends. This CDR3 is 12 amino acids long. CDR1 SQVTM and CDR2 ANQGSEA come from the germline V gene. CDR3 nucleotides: TGCAGCGTTGTGGGGGGCGGCTACGAGCAGTACTTC. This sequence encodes CSVVGGGYEQYF.

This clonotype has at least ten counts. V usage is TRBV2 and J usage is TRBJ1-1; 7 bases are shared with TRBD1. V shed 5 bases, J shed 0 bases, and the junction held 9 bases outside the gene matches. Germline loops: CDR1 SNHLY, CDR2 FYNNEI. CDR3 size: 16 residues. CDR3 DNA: TGTGCCAGCAGTACCCGAGGTACAGGGGTGAACACTGAAGCTTTCTTT. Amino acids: CASSTRGTGVNTEAFF.